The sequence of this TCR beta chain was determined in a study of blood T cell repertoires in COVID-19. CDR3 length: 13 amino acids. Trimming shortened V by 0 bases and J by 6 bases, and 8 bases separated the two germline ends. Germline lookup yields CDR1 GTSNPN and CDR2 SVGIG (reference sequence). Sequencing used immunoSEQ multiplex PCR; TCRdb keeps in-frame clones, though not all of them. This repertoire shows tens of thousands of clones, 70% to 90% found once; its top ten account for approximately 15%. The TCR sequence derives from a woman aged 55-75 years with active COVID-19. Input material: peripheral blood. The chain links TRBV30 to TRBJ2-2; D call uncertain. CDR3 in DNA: TGTGCCTGGAGTGTACCAGGTCCCGGGGAGCTGTTTTTT. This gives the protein CAWSVPGPGELFF.